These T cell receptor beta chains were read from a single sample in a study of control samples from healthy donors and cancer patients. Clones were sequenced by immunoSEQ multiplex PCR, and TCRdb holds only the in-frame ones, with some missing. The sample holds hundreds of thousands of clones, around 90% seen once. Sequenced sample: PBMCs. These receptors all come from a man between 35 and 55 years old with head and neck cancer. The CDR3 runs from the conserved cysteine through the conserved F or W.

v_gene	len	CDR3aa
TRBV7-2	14	CASSLGYSNQPQHF
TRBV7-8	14	CASSQTGDGNTIYF
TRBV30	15	CAWSLGTSGTYEQYF
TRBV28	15	CASSFVHRGNTEAFF
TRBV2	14	CASSEMVGNQPQHF
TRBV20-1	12	CSASDAGDEQYF
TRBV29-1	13	CSAYGQGVTEAFF
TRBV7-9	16	CASSLALGSAYNEQFF
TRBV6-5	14	CASSYEGGNSPLHF
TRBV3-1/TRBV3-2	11	CASSQTSGYTF
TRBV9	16	CASSVIDRPSGSPLHF
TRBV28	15	CASSLGQGNNQPQHF
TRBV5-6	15	CASSFSLPRNTEAFF
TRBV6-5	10	CASSGNTIYF
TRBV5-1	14	CASSPQTGVTEAFF
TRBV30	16	CAWSLGGPGGNQPQHF
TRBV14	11	CASSQGTEAFF
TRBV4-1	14	CASSQTAGAEKLFF
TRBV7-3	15	CASSLNRGNTGELFF
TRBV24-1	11	CATSDLSGYTF
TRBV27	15	CASSLYEDRDSPIYF
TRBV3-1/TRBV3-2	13	CASSPWDPRGVTF
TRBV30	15	CAWTPGPGGSGEQYF
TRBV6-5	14	CASSHPQESYGYTF
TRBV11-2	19	CASSPPGLAGGGWYNEQFF
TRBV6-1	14	CASSEELTGIEQYF
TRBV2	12	CASSDVRRGRFF
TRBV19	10	CASRDTEAFF
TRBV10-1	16	CASSARGAGYYNEQFF
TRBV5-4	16	CASSLDAGGMNTEAFF
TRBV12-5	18	CASGLVTSGGAWMETQYF
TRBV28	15	CASRFDRGTNEKLFF
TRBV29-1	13	CSASQGTNTEAFF
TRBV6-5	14	CASSDSGGHQPQHF
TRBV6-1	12	CASSEGGAAGTF
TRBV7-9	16	CASSRTAGAPYNEQFF
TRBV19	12	CASSRGNTEAFF
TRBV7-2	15	CASSLLGQIPYEQYF
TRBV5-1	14	CASSLETVTYEQYF
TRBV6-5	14	CASRNTQGGEKLFF
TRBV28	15	CASIRGGGNNQPQHF
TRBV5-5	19	CASSLIITPGQGVTSPLHF
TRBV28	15	CASSLGAGSNEKLFF
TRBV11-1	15	CASRQQGGSLDTQYF
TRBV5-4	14	CASSLAGAQNIQYF
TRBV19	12	CASSTQGNEQFF
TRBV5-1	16	CASSLTSGGAADTQYF
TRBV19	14	CASSIDRGPYEQFF
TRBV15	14	CATSLGTVLGAQHF
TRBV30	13	CAWSVPWDTEAFF
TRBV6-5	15	CASSYRLTRGEKLFF
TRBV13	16	CASSLRLDRSGYEQYF
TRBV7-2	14	CASSLGRTVNEQYF
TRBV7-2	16	CASSLSMGLSNYGYTF
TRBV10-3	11	CAIRGRYGYTF
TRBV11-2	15	CASSLSLQGAGPQHF
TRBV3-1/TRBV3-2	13	CASSERSGQGKTF